Listed below are T cell receptor beta chains from one sample, sequenced in a study of sequential checkpoint blockade in melanoma. Produced via immunoSEQ multiplex PCR; TCRdb's table is partial and in-frame only. This sample has approximately 2,300 clones, with more than 20% found just once. Sequenced here: tumor tissue (inferred from file names), sampled from a patient given nivolumab and ipilimumab in sequence. These receptors all stem from a human donor with melanoma. The conserved cysteine and the conserved F or W are not part of the CDR3 here.

>11|TRBJ1-1|TRBV6-8
ASRTGPNTEAF
>12|TRBJ2-1|TRBV5-1
ASKASGPYNEQF
>14|TRBJ1-1|TRBV5-1
ASSLEGTAQNTEAF
>10|TRBJ1-2|TRBV9
ASTGIQYGYT
>14|TRBJ2-3|TRBV6-8
ASSREVAPSTDTQY
>13|TRBJ2-7|TRBV28
ASSSPRDRVHEQY
>13|TRBJ2-1|TRBV11-3
ASSPDRGWGNEQF
>11|TRBJ2-5|TRBV12-5
ASTEQIQETQY
>15|TRBJ2-1|TRBV11-3
ASSLVSGLGTYNEQF
>11|TRBJ1-4|TRBV28
ASTTQANEKLF
>19|TRBJ2-5|TRBV28
ASSLPAVSGKKLLRRETQY
>13|TRBJ2-3|TRBV11-3
ASSQGGASRYTQY
>12|TRBJ1-5|TRBV11-3
ASSLWVQNQPQH
>18|TRBJ1-3|TRBV5-1
ASSLFMFGLGKSSGNTIY
>12|TRBJ1-6|TRBV30
AWRTGTYNSPLH
>11|TRBJ2-1|TRBV28
ASSSGTYNEQF
>15|TRBJ1-1|TRBV5-1
ASSLNLGGQANTEAF
>13|TRBJ1-6|TRBV9
ASSVDPGTNSPLH
>13|TRBJ2-3|TRBV19
ASSGLAGGTDTQY
>18|TRBJ1-2|TRBV19
ASSMTDWDLGSLSVYGYT
>12|TRBJ1-1|TRBV6-8
ASRGQGGITEAF
>13|TRBJ1-1|TRBV5-1
ASSWGQTGSAEAF
>16|TRBJ1-6|TRBV10-2
ASSLGGPGSSYNSPLH
>13|TRBJ1-1|TRBV30
AWSVIPGGSTEAF
>11|TRBJ1-2|TRBV1
ASSQGTGSGYT
>12|TRBJ1-1|TRBV19
ASSIRGMNTEAF
>13|TRBJ1-5|TRBV11-3
ASSFADRLDQPQH
>13|TRBJ2-7|TRBV7-6
ASSFRTGGSNEQY
>13|TRBJ1-2|TRBV11-3
ASSFQFSGGYGYT
>14|TRBJ2-1|TRBV29-1
SVKKVASYKYNEQF
>17|TRBJ2-1|TRBV6-8
ASSYRSPGRDRVYNEQF
>11|TRBJ2-5|TRBV14
ASSQVRGETQY
>13|TRBJ1-5|TRBV11-3
ASSQFTDSNQPQH
>13|TRBJ1-2|TRBV19
ASSTSMGANYGYT
>13|TRBJ2-3|TRBV14
ASSHSSRTTDTQY
>13|TRBJ1-5|TRBV19
ASSIGVAPGQPQH
>10|TRBJ2-7|TRBV12-5
ASGSRLYEQY
>12|TRBJ2-7|TRBV5-1
ASRPQSVRSEQY
>15|TRBJ2-1|TRBV28
ASSLRTSPNTHNEQF
>14|TRBJ2-3|TRBV6-8
ASSYSVPAGTDTQY
>16|TRBJ2-6|TRBV29-1
SVEVGGRVTAGANVLT
>11|TRBJ1-2|TRBV7-1
ASSPGQDYGYT
>14|TRBJ1-4|TRBV6-8
ASCRQGGEANEKLF
>10|TRBJ1-5|TRBV30
AWRSQDQPQH
>13|TRBJ1-2|TRBV6-8
ASSYSARRNYGYT
>12|TRBJ2-3|TRBV5-1
ASSRDSSTDTQY
>12|TRBJ2-7|TRBV6-8
ASSARDRAGEQY
>12|TRBJ1-2|TRBV5-1
ASSLAGIDLGYT
>12|TRBJ1-4|TRBV18
ASSRRDSNEKLF
>11|TRBJ2-7|TRBV10-2
ATSGGMIYEQY
>13|TRBJ2-5|TRBV11-3
ASSSNTGGAETQY
>13|TRBJ2-1|TRBV10-2
ASSAAGGRYNEQF
>13|TRBJ2-2|TRBV11-3
ASSNPGGHTGELF
>15|TRBJ1-1|TRBV6-8
ASSWEPWGAGNTEAF